The 12 T cell receptor beta chains below come from one sample, sequenced in a study of blood T cell repertoires in COVID-19. Sequenced by immunoSEQ multiplex PCR; TCRdb stores in-frame clones only, minus some. The table records a few hundred thousand clones, 75% to 90% of them present only once. Specimen: peripheral blood. These receptors were obtained from a young woman with acute or convalescent COVID-19.

This sequence joins TRBV7-8 and TRBJ1-5; TRBD1 agrees at 9 bases. The CDR3 length is 13 residues. Losses at the gene ends were 5 bases for V and 6 bases for J; bases not matched to a gene: 2. Germline V lookup: CDR1 SGHVS, CDR2 FQNEAQ. The CDR3 coding sequence is TGTGCCAGCAGCGGGGACAGGGTTCAGCCCCAGCATTTT. Protein product: CASSGDRVQPQHF. The full variable domain, rest sourced from reference TRBV7-8 and TRBJ1-5, is GAGVSQSPRYKVAKRGQDVALRCDPISGHVSLFWYQQALGQGPEFLTYFQNEAQLDKSGLPSDRFFAERPEGSVSTLKIQRTQQEDSAVYLCASSGDRVQPQHFGDGTRLSIL.

Turning to this clone: This sample also contains other DNA sequences that code for the same CDR3. The chain employs TRBV19 and TRBJ1-1; D gene unclear. CDR3 size: 13 residues. V was trimmed by 7 bases and J by 2 bases, leaving 11 bases between them. Germline-derived CDR1 and CDR2 are LNHDA and SQIVND (reference sequence). The DNA of the CDR3 is TGTGCCAGTACCCCCGGGGTAAACACTGAAGCTTTCTTT. It codes for CASTPGVNTEAFF.

There are a few counts of this clone. The rearrangement links TRBV18 to TRBJ2-3, with D tentatively TRBD1 (5 bases). This CDR3 has 15 amino acids. CDR1 KGHSH and CDR2 LQKENI come from the germline V gene. V was pared by 2 bases and J by 2 bases, with 11 bases between. CDR3 in amino acids: CASSPADSYTDTQYF. The CDR3 coding sequence is TGTGCCAGCTCACCAGCCGACAGTTACACAGATACGCAGTATTTT.

This clone occurred once. V is TRBV2 and J is TRBJ1-6, with 9 bases that match TRBD1. The CDR3 consists of 15 residues. V dropped 1 base and J dropped 9; count of bases not matched to a gene: 4. Germline values: CDR1 SNHLY, CDR2 FYNNEI. CDR3 in DNA: TGTGCCAGCAGTGAAGAGGGACAGGGATTTTCACCCCTCCACTTT. It is translated as CASSEEGQGFSPLHF.

This clone was recorded a few times. The chain couples TRBV7-3 to TRBJ2-5, with D perhaps matching TRBD1 (6 bases). Between the trimmed V and J ends, which lost 4 bases and 1 base, there was a span of 13 bases. Germline CDR1 and CDR2: SGHTA and FQGTGA. There are 15 residues in the CDR3. The CDR3 loop is CASSSQTGPQETQYF. DNA of the CDR3: TGTGCCAGCAGCTCCCAAACAGGGCCCCAAGAGACCCAGTACTTC.

The V call is TRBV28, the J call TRBJ1-1; TRBD1 is a possible D gene (6 bases). The V end lost 2 bases, the J end lost 3 bases, and 16 bases lay between the germline ends. There are 16 residues in the CDR3. Germline CDR1 is MDHEN and CDR2 is SYDVKM. This CDR3 is CASSLGTPLGHTEAFF. CDR3 bases: TGTGCCAGCAGTTTAGGGACACCTCTAGGCCACACTGAAGCTTTCTTT.

The sample holds a few counts of this clone. The rearrangement links TRBV12-3 or TRBV12-4 to TRBJ2-5, with D uncertain. The CDR3 sequence is 11 residues long. V was cut by 7 bases and J by 4 bases, with 7 bases left in between. The CDR3 protein is CASTSLETQYF. CDR3 coding DNA: TGTGCCAGCACCTCCTTAGAGACCCAGTACTTC.

J is TRBJ1-2 and V is TRBV29-1, with 7 bases aligning to TRBD1. Germline CDR1 SQVTM, CDR2 ANQGSEA. V gave up 6 bases and J gave up 8 bases; unmatched junction bases: 9. The CDR3 is made up of 12 amino acids. The CDR3, as DNA: TGCAGCGTGGCGACAGGGTCAGGAGGCTACACCTTC. Residues: CSVATGSGGYTF.

This clone was observed a single time. The rearrangement joins TRBV15 to TRBJ1-5; D is uncertain. Germline V gives CDR1 LNHNV, CDR2 YYDKDF (reference sequence). The CDR3 has 12 amino acids. V gave up 0 bases and J gave up 7 bases, with 4 bases separating them. This CDR3 reads CATSRDQQPQHF. CDR3 nucleotides: TGTGCCACCAGCAGAGATCAACAGCCCCAGCATTTT.

This chain links TRBV10-1 with TRBJ2-2; maybe TRBD1 (6 bases). The CDR3 length is 14 residues. V was shortened by 6 bases and J by 4 bases, with 12 bases between the two germline ends. Germline V gene sequence: CDR1 WNHNN, CDR2 SYGVQD (reference sequence). Here the CDR3 reads CASSPGTSTGELFF. CDR3 bases: TGCGCCAGCAGCCCCGGGACATCCACCGGGGAGCTGTTTTTT.

This chain links TRBV29-1 with TRBJ2-1, with TRBD2 matching over 8 bases. Trimming took 6 bases from V and 5 from J; bases not matched to a gene: 12. Germline V lookup: CDR1 SQVTM, CDR2 ANQGSEA. This CDR3 is built from 15 residues. For the CDR3, the DNA is TGCAGCGTATTAGCGGGACGAGGAGGAGACAATGAGCAGTTCTTC. Protein sequence: CSVLAGRGGDNEQFF.

This clone has a handful of counts. The V and J genes are TRBV3-1 (or the pseudogene TRBV3-2) and TRBJ2-2; the match to TRBD2 covers 9 bases. CDR1 is LGHDT and CDR2 is YNNKEL in the germline V gene (reference sequence). The length of the CDR3 is 16 residues. V lost 1 base to trimming and J lost 5 bases; unmatched junction nucleotides: 5. The CDR3 DNA follows: TGTGCCAGCAGCCAAGCGGGCGGGGGGGCAACCGGGGAGCTGTTTTTT. Its protein product is CASSQAGGGATGELFF.